The TCR beta chain under discussion was sequenced for a study of CXCR3-negative and CXCR3-positive naive CD8 T cells. Whole-study results and caveats: Memory cells differed in TRBV-TRBJ usage, but naive CXCR3-negative and CXCR3-positive cells had similar usage.

Via 5' RACE with UMI labels, TRB cDNA libraries were prepared. TCRdb processed the 5' RACE reads again and assigns one entry to each CDR3 protein, with no DNA. This sample's table has under 85,000 distinct CDR3 sequences. In germline, CDR1 is SGHAT, CDR2 FQNNGV. The CDR3 sequence is 14 residues long. As regards this clonotype: Its antigen is as yet unknown.

This receptor was taken from a human donor in good health. Some clones in this sample may be carry-over from other donors' samples. Source material: naive CXCR3- CD8+ T cells from blood. The subset is: CD45RO-CCR7+CD27+CD95- naive CD8+ T cells lacking CXCR3 (TNR3-). The chain combines TRBV11-2 with TRBJ1-4. The CDR3 protein is CASSLVAGDEKLFF. Drawing the rest from reference TRBV11-2 and TRBJ1-4, the complete variable domain is EAGVAQSPRYKIIEKRQSVAFWCNPISGHATLYWYQQILGQGPKLLIQFQNNGVVDDSQLPKDRFSAERLKGVDSTLKIQPAKLEDSAVYLCASSLVAGDEKLFFGSGTQLSVL.